Below, 26 T cell receptor beta chains from the same sample are listed, as sequenced in a study of response to subunit inactivated influenza vaccine. One entry per CDR3 protein results from TCRdb running MiXCR on the RT-PCR reads. The sample contains roughly 700,000 distinct CDR3 sequences, roughly 13% of which appear only once. Sequenced here: PBMCs from blood, sampled roughly 2 weeks before vaccination. The source is a man between 50 and 59 years old who received an inactivated influenza vaccine.

This chain links TRBV4-2 with TRBJ1-2; D uncertain. The CDR3 contains 16 residues. The germline V gene encodes CDR1 LGHNA and CDR2 YNFKEQ. V lost 5 bases, J lost 7 bases, and 23 bases lay in between. The CDR3 sequence is CASSSTKGALHSGYTF. The CDR3 DNA follows: TGTGCCAGCAGCTCTACCAAGGGTGCCCTCCACTCTGGCTACACCTTC.

This clonotype was seen only a few times. The chain links TRBV28 to TRBJ2-6, with 9 bases aligning to TRBD1. The trim removed 7 bases at V and 2 bases at J, leaving 9 bases unmatched. Looked up from germline, CDR1 is MDHEN and CDR2 is SYDVKM. The CDR3 length is 17 residues. The CDR3 loop is CASTPGQGRPGANVLTF. The CDR3 bases are TGTGCCAGCACCCCAGGACAGGGGAGGCCTGGGGCCAACGTCCTGACTTTC.

The sample holds a few counts of this clonotype. This rearrangement joins TRBV20-1 to TRBJ2-7; D uncertain. The CDR3 has 16 residues. V lost 0 bases and J lost 0, with 15 bases in between. Germline values: CDR1 DFQATT, CDR2 SNEGSKA (reference sequence). CDR3: CSARDRETYVSYEQYF. CDR3 sequence (DNA): TGCAGTGCTAGAGATCGAGAGACATACGTCTCCTACGAGCAGTACTTC.

In its sample, this clonotype was seen many times. V and J are TRBV5-1 and TRBJ2-5; D might be TRBD1 or TRBD2, each matching 6 bases. This CDR3 is built from 15 residues. Germline V gene data show CDR1 as SGHRS and CDR2 as YFSETQ. Trimming shortened V by 4 bases and J by 0 bases, and 13 bases separated the two germline ends. This chain's CDR3 is CASSPGDRYQETQYF. In DNA form, the CDR3 reads TGCGCCAGCAGCCCGGGAGACAGGTACCAAGAGACCCAGTACTTC.

CDR3 sequence (DNA): TGTGCCAGTAGCGGAATCGGGCGCAGGGGCACAGATACGCAGTATTTT. Encoded protein: CASSGIGRRGTDTQYF. The rearrangement joins TRBV19 to TRBJ2-3; possibly TRBD1 for D (5 bases). Germline lookup yields CDR1 LNHDA and CDR2 SQIVND (reference sequence). The CDR3 is 16 amino acids. Trimming took 6 bases from V and 1 from J, leaving 17 bases between them. Drawing the rest from reference TRBV19 and TRBJ2-3, the complete variable domain is DGGITQSPKYLFRKEGQNVTLSCEQNLNHDAMYWYRQDPGQGLRLIYYSQIVNDFQKGDIAEGYSVSREKKESFPLTVTSAQKNPTAFYLCASSGIGRRGTDTQYFGPGTRLTVL.

This clonotype was recorded at least ten times. V and J are TRBV4-3 and TRBJ2-1; 15 bases are shared with TRBD2. The CDR3 spans 18 residues. Germline CDR1 and CDR2: LGHNA and YSLEER. V lost 4 bases to trimming and J lost 4 bases; unmatched junction nucleotides: 8. In DNA form, the CDR3 reads TGCGCCAGCAGCCCTAGGACTAGCGGGGGGGGGTTATACAATGAGCAGTTCTTC. Residues: CASSPRTSGGGLYNEQFF.

This clonotype has only a few counts. The J gene is TRBJ2-3, the V gene TRBV5-4; TRBD2 aligns across 11 bases. The CDR3 spans 17 residues. Germline assignment: CDR1 SGHNT and CDR2 YYREEE (reference sequence). The junction had 9 bases not matched to a gene; V was cut back by 3 bases and J by 3 bases. CDR3 region: CASSSSGGREVTDTQYF. The CDR3 nucleotides are TGTGCCAGCAGCTCTAGCGGGGGGCGTGAGGTTACAGATACGCAGTATTTT. Full variable domain (remainder filled in from reference TRBV5-4 and TRBJ2-3): ETGVTQSPTHLIKTRGQQVTLRCSSQSGHNTVSWYQQALGQGPQFIFQYYREEENGRGNFPPRFSGLQFPNYSSELNVNALELDDSALYLCASSSSGGREVTDTQYFGPGTRLTVL.

The CDR3 DNA follows: TGCAGCGTTCGGACGGGCAGCTCTGGGGCCAACGTCCTGACTTTC. This gives the protein CSVRTGSSGANVLTF. The rearrangement joins TRBV29-1 to TRBJ2-6; D unresolved. In germline, CDR1 is SQVTM, CDR2 ANQGSEA. V lost 5 bases, J lost 0 bases, and 11 bases lay in between. CDR3 length: 15 amino acids.

CDR3 sequence: CASSLGQGATQPQHF. Here the CDR3 DNA reads TGTGCCAGCAGCCTCGGACAGGGAGCAACTCAGCCCCAGCATTTT. J is TRBJ1-5 and V is TRBV12-3 or TRBV12-4; 8 nucleotides match TRBD1. This CDR3 region has 15 residues. The V segment lost 6 bases and the J segment 6 bases; nucleotides outside the gene matches: 10.

The rearrangement uses TRBV20-1 and TRBJ2-7, with TRBD2 identical over 8 bases. This CDR3 is built from 11 residues. V shed 7 bases, J shed 5 bases, and the junction held 4 bases outside the gene matches. Per germline, CDR1 DFQATT and CDR2 SNEGSKA (reference sequence). The CDR3 coding sequence is TGCAGTGGAAACGGGGGGGACGAGCAGTACTTC. Residues: CSGNGGDEQYF.

This chain's CDR3 is CASGTSGEVTQYF. The CDR3 DNA reads TGTGCCAGCGGGACTAGCGGGGAAGTTACCCAGTACTTC. The chain carries TRBV12-3 or TRBV12-4 and TRBJ2-5, with 13 bases matching TRBD2. J gave up 8 bases and V 8 bases, and 5 bases lay outside the gene matches. The CDR3 runs to 13 residues.

The sample holds a few counts of this clonotype. This chain connects TRBV5-5 to TRBJ1-5, with unresolved D. CDR1 and CDR2 from the germline V gene are SGHKS and YYEKEE (reference sequence). Trimming shortened V by 1 base and J by 2 bases, and 13 bases separated the two germline ends. There are 16 residues in the CDR3. Here the CDR3 reads CASSLSGPGGNQPQHF. CDR3 nucleotides: TGTGCCAGCAGCTTGTCCGGACCCGGGGGCAATCAGCCCCAGCATTTT.

The CDR3 DNA follows: TGCAGCGTTTGGGACAGCCCCTACGAGCAGTACTTC. Protein: CSVWDSPYEQYF. V gene TRBV29-1 combines with J gene TRBJ2-7, with 7 nucleotides matching TRBD1. The CDR3 covers 12 residues. Germline V CDR1 and CDR2: SQVTM, ANQGSEA. The junction had 3 bases not matched to a gene; V was cut back by 5 bases and J by 2 bases.

The J gene is TRBJ2-2, the V gene TRBV15; unclear D gene. The CDR3 has 15 amino acids. V lost 0 bases, J lost 3 bases, and 8 bases lay in between. CDR1 LNHNV and CDR2 YYDKDF come from the germline V gene (reference sequence). The CDR3 loop reads CATSRDIQDTGELFF. DNA for the CDR3: TGTGCCACCAGCAGAGATATCCAGGACACCGGGGAGCTGTTTTTT.

The chain carries TRBV7-9 and TRBJ2-7, with TRBD2 matching over 13 bases. CDR1 is SEHNR, CDR2 FQNEAQ, per germline (reference sequence). The ends lost 5 bases at V and 5 bases at J; junction bases unmatched: 9. CDR3 length equals 16 residues. The CDR3 region has the DNA TGTGCCAGCAGCCCCCCTGGACTAGCGGGAGCCCACGAGCAGTACTTC. This encodes CASSPPGLAGAHEQYF.

The rearrangement joins TRBV28 to TRBJ2-7, with D possibly matching TRBD1 (6 bases). V was clipped by 6 bases and J by 1 base, with 16 bases between them. Germline V gene data show CDR1 as MDHEN and CDR2 as SYDVKM. This CDR3 has 15 amino acids. CDR3 region: CASSFELGGSYEQYF. The CDR3 nucleotides read TGTGCCAGCAGCTTTGAACTAGGGGGATCCTACGAGCAGTACTTC.

This clonotype has ten or more counts. The gene calls are TRBV2 and TRBJ2-3; tentative D call: TRBD1 (6 bases). With 7 bases removed from V and 0 bases from J, the gap between germline ends came to 17 bases. The germline V gene encodes CDR1 SNHLY and CDR2 FYNNEI. There are 16 residues in the CDR3. CDR3 sequence (DNA): TGTGCCAGCAACCGAATTGGACAGCCTAGCACAGATACGCAGTATTTT. Its protein is CASNRIGQPSTDTQYF.

This clonotype was seen only a few times. The chain recombines TRBV29-1 with TRBJ2-1; possibly TRBD2 for D (6 bases). V was pared by 6 bases and J by 10 bases, with 16 bases between. Germline V gives CDR1 SQVTM, CDR2 ANQGSEA. The CDR3 length is 12 residues. The CDR3 region is CSVRPGRREQFF. Written as DNA, the CDR3 is TGCAGCGTCCGCCCTGGGAGGCGGGAGCAGTTCTTC.

This clonotype appeared a few times. The V call is TRBV2, the J call TRBJ2-3, with TRBD2 matching over 10 bases. Germline CDR1 SNHLY, CDR2 FYNNEI. V trimming: 11 bases; J trimming: 1 base; junction bases outside the gene matches: 21. The CDR3 is 19 residues long. The CDR3 sequence is CACCFFPSGRRDRTDTQYF. As DNA, the CDR3 is TGTGCCTGCTGTTTTTTTCCTAGCGGGAGACGGGATCGCACAGATACGCAGTATTTT.

The rearrangement links TRBV6-2 or TRBV6-3 to TRBJ2-7; D possibly corresponds to TRBD1 (6 bases). The CDR3 consists of 12 residues. Germline V gene lookup returns CDR1 MNHEY and CDR2 SVGEGT. V was shortened by 7 bases and J by 3 bases, with 10 bases between the two germline ends. The CDR3 DNA reads as TGTGCCAGCACCGGGACACGCTACGAGCAGTACTTC. Protein sequence: CASTGTRYEQYF.

There are a few counts of this clonotype. V usage is TRBV27 and J usage is TRBJ2-6, with D uncertain. Germline-derived CDR1 and CDR2 are MNHEY and SMNVEV (reference sequence). The CDR3 covers 13 residues. Trimming took 6 bases from V and 6 from J, leaving 9 bases between them. For the CDR3, the DNA is TGTGCCAGCAGCCCAGTTCAGGCCAACGTCCTGACTTTC. As protein: CASSPVQANVLTF.

The V and J genes are TRBV19 and TRBJ2-1; D possibly matches TRBD1 or TRBD2 (5 bases each). The V gene lost 0 bases and the J gene lost 1 base, with 13 bases spanning the gap. CDR1 and CDR2 from the germline V gene are LNHDA and SQIVND (reference sequence). CDR3 length: 17 residues. The CDR3 bases are TGTGCCAGTAGTATAGATGCGGGTAGGGGATCCTACAATGAGCAGTTCTTC. This gives the protein CASSIDAGRGSYNEQFF.

The chain uses TRBV20-1 and TRBJ2-7, with 11 bases lining up with TRBD2. The ends lost 8 bases at V and 4 bases at J; junction bases unmatched: 10. CDR1 is DFQATT and CDR2 is SNEGSKA in the germline V gene (reference sequence). The CDR3 runs to 14 residues. In DNA, the CDR3 is TGCAGTCGAAATCGACTAGCGGGATCTTACGAGCAGTACTTC. Amino acid sequence: CSRNRLAGSYEQYF.

This clonotype has a handful of counts. The chain carries TRBV3-1 and TRBJ2-4; 11 bases align to TRBD1. From germline, CDR1 is LGHDT and CDR2 YNNKEL (reference sequence). The CDR3 spans 15 residues. The V and J ends lost 1 base and 7 bases, in that order; junction bases with no gene match: 3. In nucleotides, the CDR3 is TGTGCCAGCAGCCAAGGGACAGGGGGCTCGAACATTCAGTACTTC. It translates to CASSQGTGGSNIQYF.

The chain has TRBV3-1 and TRBJ2-2; TRBD1 aligns across 8 bases. The CDR3 runs to 19 residues. Germline-derived CDR1 and CDR2 are LGHDT and YNNKEL (reference sequence). CDR3 in DNA: TGTACCTTCAGGGCCGGGACAGGAAATGTTGCCAGAAACACCGGGGAGCTGTTTTTT. As protein: CTFRAGTGNVARNTGELFF.

The sample holds a few counts of this clonotype. The chain employs TRBV4-2 and TRBJ2-2, with 7 bases matching TRBD2. Germline lookup yields CDR1 LGHNA and CDR2 YNFKEQ. The CDR3 has 17 residues. Trimming removed 4 bases from V and 0 bases from J; junction bases left unmatched: 8. The DNA for the CDR3 is TGTGCCAGCAGCCGTTCGGGGGGACTGGCGAACACCGGGGAGCTGTTTTTT. Its protein is CASSRSGGLANTGELFF.